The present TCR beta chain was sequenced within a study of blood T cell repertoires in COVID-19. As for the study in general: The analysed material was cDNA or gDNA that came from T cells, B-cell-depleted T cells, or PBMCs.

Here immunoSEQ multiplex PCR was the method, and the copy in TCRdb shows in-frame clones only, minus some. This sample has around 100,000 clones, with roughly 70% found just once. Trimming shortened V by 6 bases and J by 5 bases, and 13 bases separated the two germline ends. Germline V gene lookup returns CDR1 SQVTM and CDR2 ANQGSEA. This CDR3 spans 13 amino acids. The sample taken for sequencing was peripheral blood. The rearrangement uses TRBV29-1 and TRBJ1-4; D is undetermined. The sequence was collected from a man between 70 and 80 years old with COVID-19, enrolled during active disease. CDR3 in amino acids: CSVVTPPNEKLFF. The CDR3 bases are TGCAGCGTAGTGACACCCCCCAATGAAAAACTGTTTTTT.